Given below is one T cell receptor (beta chain) in context. Participants came from roughly 23 US areas, aged about 18 to 100 years. In assigning cohorts, the study relied on participant-reported clinical history. In Cohort 3, a recovered donor had either two negative PCRs, clearance, or symptom resolution. The data stem from a study of blood T cell repertoires in COVID-19. The CDR3 extends over 14 amino acids. The V end was cut by 1 base, the J end by 4 bases, with 12 bases between. The germline V gene encodes CDR1 SGDLS and CDR2 YYNGEE. TCRdb's copy holds only in-frame clones and misses some; the assay was immunoSEQ multiplex PCR. The sample records approximately 320,000 clones, over 80% being singletons.

Specimen: PBMCs or T cells enriched from blood (not recorded which). The receptor's source is a woman between 18 and 29 years old who had recovered from COVID-19. The genes are TRBV9 and TRBJ2-7; D possibly corresponds to TRBD1 (6 bases). The CDR3 DNA sequence: TGTGCCAGCAGCGTATCGAGTCAGGGGTACGAGCAGTACTTC. Protein sequence: CASSVSSQGYEQYF.